This passage covers 7 T cell receptor beta chains from one sample sequenced in a study of T cell changes during pregnancy in multiple sclerosis. This table comes from immunoSEQ multiplex PCR, and its TCRdb copy is limited to in-frame clones, with some not included. This sample carries 85,000 to 90,000 clones, approximately 89% of them seen once, and the ten largest clones take 1.5% to 2%. The material was peripheral blood, obtained in the first trimester of pregnancy. Source of these receptors: a female donor in good health, enrolled as a control in a pregnancy study.

V gene TRBV4-1 combines with J gene TRBJ1-1; D remains unclear. This CDR3 contains 11 residues. With 3 bases removed from V and 10 bases from J, the gap between germline ends came to 9 bases. Germline V gene lookup returns CDR1 MGHRA and CDR2 YSYEKL. The CDR3, as DNA: TGCGCCAGCAGCCACGAGGGAAGAGCTTTCTTT. Translated: CASSHEGRAFF.

In this sample, this clone turned up a few times. The rearrangement joins TRBV5-5 to TRBJ1-5; 8 bases agree with TRBD1. The CDR3 is made up of 14 amino acids. With V trimmed by 3 bases and J by 10 bases, 9 bases remained unmatched. Looked up from germline, CDR1 is SGHKS and CDR2 is YYEKEE (reference sequence). The CDR3 region is CASSSRGRRSPQHF. In DNA, the CDR3 is TGTGCCAGCAGCTCCAGGGGGCGCCGGTCCCCCCAGCATTTT.

The CDR3 spells CSVERDRGLSTEAFF. The CDR3 nucleotides read TGCAGCGTTGAACGGGACAGGGGGCTGAGCACTGAAGCTTTCTTT. The chain recombines TRBV29-1 with TRBJ1-1, with 12 bases matching TRBD1. Germline V gene data show CDR1 as SQVTM and CDR2 as ANQGSEA. V lost 2 bases and J lost 4; bases outside the gene matches: 5. This CDR3 has 15 amino acids.

The V call is TRBV2, the J call TRBJ1-2; D may be TRBD1 (6 bases). Trimming pared 3 bases from V and 8 bases from J, leaving 16 bases between. CDR1 and CDR2 from the germline V gene are SNHLY and FYNNEI. The CDR3 has 14 amino acids. The CDR3 DNA is TGTGCCAGCAGTGAGGGCCAGGGGTTTCAGGGCTACACCTTC. This gives the protein CASSEGQGFQGYTF.

The chain links TRBV7-3 to TRBJ2-3; D possibly corresponds to TRBD1 (5 bases). This CDR3 contains 16 residues. V was shortened by 5 bases and J by 2 bases, with 17 bases between the two germline ends. Germline V gene data show CDR1 as SGHTA and CDR2 as FQGTGA. The CDR3 coding sequence is TGTGCCAGCAGCCCAGGGTATGGCAGAGCCACAGATACGCAGTATTTT. It specifies CASSPGYGRATDTQYF.

The chain carries TRBV5-1 and TRBJ2-6; D is uncertain. Trimming removed 3 bases at V and 0 bases at J, with 10 bases between. This CDR3 region has 16 residues. Germline-derived CDR1 and CDR2 are SGHRS and YFSETQ. CDR3 nucleotides: TGCGCCAGCAGCTCCGATCAGGACTCTGGGGCCAACGTCCTGACTTTC. Translated, it gives CASSSDQDSGANVLTF.

The chain is built from TRBV5-1 and TRBJ2-1; 7 nucleotides line up with TRBD1. Germline CDR1 and CDR2: SGHRS and YFSETQ. The CDR3 is 15 amino acids. The trim removed 4 bases at V and 0 bases at J, leaving 4 bases unmatched. DNA of the CDR3: TGCGCCAGCAGCCCGGGACAGAACTCCTACAATGAGCAGTTCTTC. Residues: CASSPGQNSYNEQFF.